This T cell receptor beta chain was observed in a study of somatic mutations in cytotoxic T cells in rheumatoid arthritis. The germline CDR1 and CDR2 sequences are SGHTS and YDEGEE. Trimming removed 1 base at V and 0 bases at J, with 8 bases between. This CDR3 is built from 14 residues. Profiling relied on immunoSEQ multiplex PCR, and the TCRdb table lists in-frame clones only, not all of them. Seen here are about 26,000 clones, around 80% observed once, and the top ten hold roughly 5.6%. The specimen was CD8+ T cells sorted from blood. The chain joins TRBV5-8 to TRBJ2-7, with D perhaps TRBD2 (6 bases). The TCR comes from a man in his fifties or sixties in good health. The CDR3: CASSLLGGSYEQYF. Written as DNA, the CDR3 is TGTGCCAGCAGCTTGTTGGGGGGCTCCTACGAGCAGTACTTC.